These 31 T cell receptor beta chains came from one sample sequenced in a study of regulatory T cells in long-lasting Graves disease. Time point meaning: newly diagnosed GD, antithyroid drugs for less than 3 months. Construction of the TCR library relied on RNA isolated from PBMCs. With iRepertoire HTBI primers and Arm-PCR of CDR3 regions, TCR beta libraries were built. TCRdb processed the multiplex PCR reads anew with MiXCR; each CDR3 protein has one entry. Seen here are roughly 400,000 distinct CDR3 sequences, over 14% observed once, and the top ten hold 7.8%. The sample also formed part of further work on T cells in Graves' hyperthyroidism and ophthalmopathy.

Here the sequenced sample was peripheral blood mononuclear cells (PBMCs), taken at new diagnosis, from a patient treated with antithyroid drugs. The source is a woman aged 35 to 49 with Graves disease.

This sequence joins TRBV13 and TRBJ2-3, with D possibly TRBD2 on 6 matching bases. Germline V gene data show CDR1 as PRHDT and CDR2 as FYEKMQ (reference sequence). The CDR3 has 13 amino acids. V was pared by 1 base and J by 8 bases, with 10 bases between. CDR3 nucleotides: TGTGCCAGCAGCTTAGCGGGAGAAAGTACGCAGTATTTT. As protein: CASSLAGESTQYF.

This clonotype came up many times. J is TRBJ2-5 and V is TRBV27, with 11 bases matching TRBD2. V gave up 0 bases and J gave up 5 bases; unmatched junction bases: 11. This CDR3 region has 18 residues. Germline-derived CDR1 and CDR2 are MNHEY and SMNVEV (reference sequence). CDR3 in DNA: TGTGCCAGCAGTTTATCCCCGGGACTAGCGGACTCCAGGGAGACCCAGTACTTC. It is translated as CASSLSPGLADSRETQYF.

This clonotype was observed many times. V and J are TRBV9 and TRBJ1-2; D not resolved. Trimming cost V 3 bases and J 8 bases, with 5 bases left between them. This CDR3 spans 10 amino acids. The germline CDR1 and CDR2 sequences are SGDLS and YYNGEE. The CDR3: CASSGKGYTF. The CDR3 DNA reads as TGTGCCAGCAGCGGAAAGGGCTACACCTTC.

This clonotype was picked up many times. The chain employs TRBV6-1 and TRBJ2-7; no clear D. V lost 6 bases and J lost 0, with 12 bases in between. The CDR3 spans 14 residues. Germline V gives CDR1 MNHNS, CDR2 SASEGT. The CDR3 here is CASSPRISSYEQYF. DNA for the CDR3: TGTGCCAGCAGCCCACGGATAAGCTCCTACGAGCAGTACTTC.

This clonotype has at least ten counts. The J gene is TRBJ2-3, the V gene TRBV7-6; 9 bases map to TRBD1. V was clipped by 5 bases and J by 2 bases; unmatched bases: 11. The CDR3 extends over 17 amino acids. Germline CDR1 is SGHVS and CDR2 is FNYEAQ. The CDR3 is CASSGYRGRGPTDTQYF. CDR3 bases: TGTGCCAGCAGCGGATACAGGGGGCGAGGGCCCACAGATACGCAGTATTTT.

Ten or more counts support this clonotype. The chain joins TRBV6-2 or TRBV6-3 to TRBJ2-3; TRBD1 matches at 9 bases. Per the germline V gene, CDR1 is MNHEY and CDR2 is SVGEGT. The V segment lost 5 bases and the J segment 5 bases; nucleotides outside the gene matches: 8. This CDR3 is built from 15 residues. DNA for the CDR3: TGTGCCAGCAGTCCTACAGGGGGCTTACAAGATACGCAGTATTTT. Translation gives CASSPTGGLQDTQYF.

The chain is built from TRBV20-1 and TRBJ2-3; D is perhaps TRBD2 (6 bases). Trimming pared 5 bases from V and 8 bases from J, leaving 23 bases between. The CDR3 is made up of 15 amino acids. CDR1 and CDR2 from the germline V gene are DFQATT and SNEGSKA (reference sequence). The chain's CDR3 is CSAENVAAVFGTQYF. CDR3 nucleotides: TGCAGTGCTGAAAATGTAGCGGCAGTCTTTGGTACGCAGTATTTT.

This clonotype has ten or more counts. CDR3: CASSLSGQGVYEQYF. The CDR3 nucleotides are TGTGCCAGCAGTTTATCGGGACAGGGGGTCTACGAGCAGTACTTC. The rearrangement uses TRBV27 and TRBJ2-7, with 11 bases that match TRBD1. The CDR3 has 15 residues. From germline, CDR1 is MNHEY and CDR2 SMNVEV (reference sequence). The V segment lost 0 bases and the J segment 3 bases; nucleotides outside the gene matches: 1.

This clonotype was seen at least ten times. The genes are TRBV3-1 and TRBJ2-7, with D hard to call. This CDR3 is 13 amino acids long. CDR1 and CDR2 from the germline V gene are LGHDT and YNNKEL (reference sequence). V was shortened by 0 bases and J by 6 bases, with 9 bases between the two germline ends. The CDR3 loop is CASSQDLGREQYF. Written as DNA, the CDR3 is TGTGCCAGCAGCCAAGATCTGGGTCGCGAGCAGTACTTC.

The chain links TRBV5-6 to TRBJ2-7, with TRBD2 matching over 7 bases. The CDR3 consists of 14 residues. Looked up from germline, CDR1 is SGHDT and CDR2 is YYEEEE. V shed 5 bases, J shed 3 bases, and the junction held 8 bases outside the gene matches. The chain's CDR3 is CASSAGLTFYEQYF. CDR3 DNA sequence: TGTGCCAGCAGTGCGGGACTAACTTTCTACGAGCAGTACTTC. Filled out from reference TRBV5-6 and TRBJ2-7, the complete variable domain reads DAGVTQSPTHLIKTRGQQVTLRCSPKSGHDTVSWYQQALGQGPQFIFQYYEEEERQRGNFPDRFSGHQFPNYSSELNVNALLLGDSALYLCASSAGLTFYEQYFGPGTRLTVT.

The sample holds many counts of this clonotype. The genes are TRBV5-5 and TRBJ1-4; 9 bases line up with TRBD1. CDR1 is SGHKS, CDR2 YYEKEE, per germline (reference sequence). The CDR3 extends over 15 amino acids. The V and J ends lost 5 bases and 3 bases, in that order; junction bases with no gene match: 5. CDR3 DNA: TGTGCCAGCAGTTTTGGACAGGGGCCTAATGAAAAACTGTTTTTT. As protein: CASSFGQGPNEKLFF.

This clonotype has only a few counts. The CDR3 coding sequence is TGTGCCAGCAGTCAGCGGGCCCACGAGCAGTACTTC. This translates into CASSQRAHEQYF. The chain joins TRBV2 to TRBJ2-7, with D tentatively TRBD2 (6 bases). The CDR3 is 12 amino acids. V lost 5 bases and J 5 bases, leaving 10 bases between the germline ends. Germline loops: CDR1 SNHLY, CDR2 FYNNEI.

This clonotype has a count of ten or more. CDR3 coding DNA: TGTGCCAGCAGCCTAAATCCGGGACTGCAAGAGACCCAGTACTTC. This translates into CASSLNPGLQETQYF. The V call is TRBV3-1, the J call TRBJ2-5, with a possible D match to TRBD2 (6 bases). The CDR3 spans 15 residues. Deletions cut 4 bases from V and 2 bases from J, with 14 bases between. Germline V lookup: CDR1 LGHDT, CDR2 YNNKEL (reference sequence).

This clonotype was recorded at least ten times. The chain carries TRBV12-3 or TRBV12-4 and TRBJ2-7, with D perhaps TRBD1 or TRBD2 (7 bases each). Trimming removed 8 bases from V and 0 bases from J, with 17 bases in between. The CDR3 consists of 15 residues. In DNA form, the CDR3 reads TGTGCCAGCGGGGGGGTAGGGGGCGCCTCCTACGAGCAGTACTTC. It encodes CASGGVGGASYEQYF.

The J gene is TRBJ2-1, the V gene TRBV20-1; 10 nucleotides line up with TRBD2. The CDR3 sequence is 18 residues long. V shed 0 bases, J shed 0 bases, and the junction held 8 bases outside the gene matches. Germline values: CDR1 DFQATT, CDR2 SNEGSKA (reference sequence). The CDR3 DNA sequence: TGCAGTGCTAGAGATAGAGGTGCTAGCGGGAGCTCCTACAATGAGCAGTTCTTC. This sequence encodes CSARDRGASGSSYNEQFF.

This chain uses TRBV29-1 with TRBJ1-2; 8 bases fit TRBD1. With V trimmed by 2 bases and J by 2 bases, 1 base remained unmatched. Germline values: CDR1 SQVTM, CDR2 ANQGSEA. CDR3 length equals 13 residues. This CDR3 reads CSVERTGNYGYTF. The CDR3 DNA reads TGCAGCGTTGAAAGGACAGGGAACTATGGCTACACCTTC.

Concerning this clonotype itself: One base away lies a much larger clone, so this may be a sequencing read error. This CDR3 reads CAWSATGTSGKNDQFF. In DNA, the CDR3 is TGTGCCTGGAGTGCGACCGGGACTAGCGGTAAAAATGATCAGTTCTTC. V usage is TRBV30 and J usage is TRBJ2-5; 11 bases line up with TRBD2. The DNA end is a closer match to TRBJ2-1, so the J assignment may be wrong. The CDR3 is 16 amino acids. Germline CDR1 reads GTSNPN; CDR2 reads SVGIG (reference sequence).

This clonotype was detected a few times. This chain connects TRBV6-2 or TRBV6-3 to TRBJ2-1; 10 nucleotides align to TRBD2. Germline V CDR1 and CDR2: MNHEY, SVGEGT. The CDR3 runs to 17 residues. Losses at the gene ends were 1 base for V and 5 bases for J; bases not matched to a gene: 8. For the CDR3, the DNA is TGTGCCAGCAGTTACTTTAGGACTAGCGGAGTGGACAATGAGCAGTTCTTC. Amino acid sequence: CASSYFRTSGVDNEQFF.

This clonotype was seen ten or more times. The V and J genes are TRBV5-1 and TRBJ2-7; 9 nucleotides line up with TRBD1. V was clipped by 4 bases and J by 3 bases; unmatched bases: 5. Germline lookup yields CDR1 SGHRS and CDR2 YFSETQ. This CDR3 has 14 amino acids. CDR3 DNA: TGCGCCAGCAGCGGAGAGGGACAGGGCTACGAGCAGTACTTC. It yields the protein CASSGEGQGYEQYF.

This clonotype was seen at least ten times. Here the CDR3 reads CASSDARNAYEQYF. The CDR3 coding sequence is TGTGCCAGCAGTGATGCCAGGAATGCCTACGAGCAGTACTTC. The rearrangement links TRBV2 to TRBJ2-7; D gene uncertain. CDR1 and CDR2 (germline): SNHLY, FYNNEI. V lost 3 bases and J 2 bases, leaving 11 bases between the germline ends. CDR3 length equals 14 residues.

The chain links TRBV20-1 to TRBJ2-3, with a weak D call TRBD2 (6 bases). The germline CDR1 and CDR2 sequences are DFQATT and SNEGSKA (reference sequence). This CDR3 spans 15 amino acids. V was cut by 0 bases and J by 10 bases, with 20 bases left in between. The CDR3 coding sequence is TGCAGTGCTAGAGAGGAGGGTTCGGAGCTAAAATCGCAGTATTTT. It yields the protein CSAREEGSELKSQYF.

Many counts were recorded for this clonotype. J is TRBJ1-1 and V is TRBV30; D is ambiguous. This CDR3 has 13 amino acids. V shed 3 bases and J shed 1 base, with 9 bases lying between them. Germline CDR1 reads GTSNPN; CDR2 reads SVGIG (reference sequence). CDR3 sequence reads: CAWSKEWNTEAFF. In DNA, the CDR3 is TGTGCCTGGAGCAAGGAGTGGAACACTGAAGCTTTCTTT.

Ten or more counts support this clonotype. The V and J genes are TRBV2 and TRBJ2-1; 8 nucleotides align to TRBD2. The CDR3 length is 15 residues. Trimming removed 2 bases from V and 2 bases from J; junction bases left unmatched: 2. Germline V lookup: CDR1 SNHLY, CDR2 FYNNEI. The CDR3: CASSETTSAYNEQFF. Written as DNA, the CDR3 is TGTGCCAGCAGTGAAACGACTAGCGCCTACAATGAGCAGTTCTTC. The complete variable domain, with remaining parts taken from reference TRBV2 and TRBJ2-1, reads EPEVTQTPSHQVTQMGQEVILRCVPISNHLYFYWYRQILGQKVEFLVSFYNNEISEKSEIFDDQFSVERPDGSNFTLKIRSTKLEDSAMYFCASSETTSAYNEQFFGPGTRLTVL.

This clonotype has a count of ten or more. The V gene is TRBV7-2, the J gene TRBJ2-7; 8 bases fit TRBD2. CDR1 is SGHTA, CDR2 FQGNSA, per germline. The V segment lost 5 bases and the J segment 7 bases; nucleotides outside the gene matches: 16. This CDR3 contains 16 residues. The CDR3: CASSERLAGGVREQYF. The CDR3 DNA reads TGTGCCAGCAGCGAAAGATTGGCGGGAGGAGTGAGGGAGCAGTACTTC.

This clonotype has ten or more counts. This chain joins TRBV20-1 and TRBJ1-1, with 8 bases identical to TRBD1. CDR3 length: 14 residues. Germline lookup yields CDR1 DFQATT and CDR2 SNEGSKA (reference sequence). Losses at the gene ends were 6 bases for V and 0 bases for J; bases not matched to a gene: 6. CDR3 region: CSAPTGVLNTEAFF. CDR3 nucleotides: TGCAGTGCACCGACAGGGGTTTTGAACACTGAAGCTTTCTTT.

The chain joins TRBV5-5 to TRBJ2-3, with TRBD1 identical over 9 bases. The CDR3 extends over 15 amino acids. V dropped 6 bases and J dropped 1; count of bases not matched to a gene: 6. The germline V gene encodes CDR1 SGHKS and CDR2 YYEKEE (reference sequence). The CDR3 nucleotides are TGTGCCAGCAAGGGGCGGGACAGGGGCACAGATACGCAGTATTTT. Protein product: CASKGRDRGTDTQYF.

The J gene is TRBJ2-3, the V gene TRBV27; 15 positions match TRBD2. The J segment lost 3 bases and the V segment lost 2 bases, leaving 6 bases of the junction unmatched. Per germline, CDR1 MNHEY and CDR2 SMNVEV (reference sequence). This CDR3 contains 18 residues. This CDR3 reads CASSLRGGLAGGTDTQYF. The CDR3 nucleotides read TGTGCCAGCAGTTTACGGGGGGGACTAGCGGGAGGAACAGATACGCAGTATTTT.

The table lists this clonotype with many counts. For the CDR3, the DNA is TGTGCCAGCAGCCGGCTCGCCCGAAACACTGAAGCTTTCTTT. It specifies CASSRLARNTEAFF. The chain couples TRBV9 to TRBJ1-1; no reliable D call. With 4 bases removed from V and 2 bases from J, the gap between germline ends came to 12 bases. Germline-derived CDR1 and CDR2 are SGDLS and YYNGEE. This CDR3 has 14 amino acids.

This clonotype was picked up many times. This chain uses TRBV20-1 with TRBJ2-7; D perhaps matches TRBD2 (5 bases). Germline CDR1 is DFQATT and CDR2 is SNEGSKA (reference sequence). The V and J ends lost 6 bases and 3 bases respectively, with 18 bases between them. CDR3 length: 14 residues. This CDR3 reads CSAATSRLSYEQYF. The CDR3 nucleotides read TGCAGTGCCGCTACTAGTCGACTTAGCTACGAGCAGTACTTC.

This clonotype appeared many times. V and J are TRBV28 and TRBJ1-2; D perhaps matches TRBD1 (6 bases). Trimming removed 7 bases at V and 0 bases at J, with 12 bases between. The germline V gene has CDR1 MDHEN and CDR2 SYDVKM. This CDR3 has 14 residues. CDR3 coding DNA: TGTGCCAGCAAACTCGGGACAACTAACTATGGCTACACCTTC. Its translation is CASKLGTTNYGYTF.

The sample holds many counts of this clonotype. The CDR3 loop is CASSLAQYEGLNYGYTF. For the CDR3, the DNA is TGTGCCAGCAGTTTAGCACAGTACGAAGGGCTCAACTATGGCTACACCTTC. V is TRBV28 and J is TRBJ1-2; D is ambiguous. V gave up 2 bases and J gave up 2 bases, with 18 bases separating them. The CDR3 runs 17 residues. Looked up from germline, CDR1 is MDHEN and CDR2 is SYDVKM.